Described below is a single T cell receptor (beta chain) sequence and its context. Using immunoSEQ multiplex PCR, the repertoire was profiled, and TCRdb retains in-frame clones only, with some absent. The repertoire holds roughly 49,000 clones, with over 70% as singletons. This entry comes from a study of T cells in tumors after PD-1 blockade. V was shortened by 6 bases and J by 8 bases, with 20 bases between the two germline ends. This CDR3 region has 15 residues. The V gene's germline CDR1 is MNHEY and CDR2 SVGAGI. V gene TRBV6-5 combines with J gene TRBJ2-1; D possibly uses TRBD1 or TRBD2 (5 bases each). This TCR derives from a human donor with basal cell carcinoma. Sequences were derived from PBMCs, sampled before anti-PD-1 treatment. This CDR3 is CASSLTRGPTDEQFF. In DNA form, the CDR3 reads TGTGCCAGCAGCCTCACGAGGGGCCCGACCGATGAGCAGTTCTTC.